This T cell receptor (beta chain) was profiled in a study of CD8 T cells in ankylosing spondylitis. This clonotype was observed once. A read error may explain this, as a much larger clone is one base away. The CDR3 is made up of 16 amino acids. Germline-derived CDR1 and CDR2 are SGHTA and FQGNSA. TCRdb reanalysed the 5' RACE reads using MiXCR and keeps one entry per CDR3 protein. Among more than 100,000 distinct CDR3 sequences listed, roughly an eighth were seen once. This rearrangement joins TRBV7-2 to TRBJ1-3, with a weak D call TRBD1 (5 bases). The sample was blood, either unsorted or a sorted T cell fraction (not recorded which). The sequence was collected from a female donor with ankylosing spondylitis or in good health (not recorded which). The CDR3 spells CAGSLGTAPRGNTIYF. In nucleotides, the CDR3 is TGTGCCGGCAGCTTAGGGACGGCTCCTAGGGGAAACACCATATATTTT.